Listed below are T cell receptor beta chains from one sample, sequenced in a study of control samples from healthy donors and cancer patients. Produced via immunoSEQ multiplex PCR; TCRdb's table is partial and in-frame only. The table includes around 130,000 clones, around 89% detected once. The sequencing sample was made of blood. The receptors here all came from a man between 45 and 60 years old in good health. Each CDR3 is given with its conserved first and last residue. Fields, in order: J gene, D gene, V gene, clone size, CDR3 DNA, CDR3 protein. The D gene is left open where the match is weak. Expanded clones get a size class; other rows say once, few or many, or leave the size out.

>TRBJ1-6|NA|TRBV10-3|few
TGTGCCATCAGTGAGTATACGGATAATTCACCCCTCCACTTT
CAISEYTDNSPLHF
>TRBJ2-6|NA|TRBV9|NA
TGTGCCAGCGAAAAGGGTTTCTCTGGGGCCAACGTCCTGACTTTC
CASEKGFSGANVLTF
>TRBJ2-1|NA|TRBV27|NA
TGTGCCAGCAGTTTTCCCGACAATGAGCAGTTCTTC
CASSFPDNEQFF
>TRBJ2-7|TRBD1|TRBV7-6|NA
TGTGCCAGCAGCCCCGGGACAGGGGAATCCTACGAGCAGTACTTC
CASSPGTGESYEQYF
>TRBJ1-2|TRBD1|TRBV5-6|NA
TGTGCCAGCAGCTCAGACCGGACAGGGGGGACGGGCGGCTACACCTTC
CASSSDRTGGTGGYTF
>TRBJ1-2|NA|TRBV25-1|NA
TGTGCCAGCAGTGATAGTGGTCCGTTGGGATTGAGAGGCTACACCTTC
CASSDSGPLGLRGYTF
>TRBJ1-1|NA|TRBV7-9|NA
TGTGCCAGCAGGGTACAGAACACTGAAGCTTTCTTT
CASRVQNTEAFF
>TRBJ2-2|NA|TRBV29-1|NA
TGCAGCGTTCGGACATCCACCGGGGAGCTGTTTTTT
CSVRTSTGELFF
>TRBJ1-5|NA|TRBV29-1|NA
TGCAGCGGCGGAGAGACAGTGAATCAGCCCCAGCATTTT
CSGGETVNQPQHF
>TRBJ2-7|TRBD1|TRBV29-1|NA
TGCAGCGGTGAGACAGGGCAAGGCGAGCAGTACTTC
CSGETGQGEQYF
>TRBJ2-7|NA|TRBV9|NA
TGTGCCAGCAGCGTAGGGGTGAGGGCAGGAGGTTACGAGCAGTACTTC
CASSVGVRAGGYEQYF
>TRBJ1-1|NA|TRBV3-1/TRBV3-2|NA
TGTGCCAGCAGCCATCCACAGAGGAACACTGAAGCTTTCTTT
CASSHPQRNTEAFF
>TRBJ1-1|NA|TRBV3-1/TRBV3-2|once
TGTGCCAGCAGCCAAGACGAGGTGGTAGGAGCTTTCTTT
CASSQDEVVGAFF
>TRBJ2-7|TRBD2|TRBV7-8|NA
TGTGCCAGCAGCTTAAGGGAGGGTCCCTACGAGCAGTACTTC
CASSLREGPYEQYF
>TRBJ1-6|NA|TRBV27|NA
TGTGCCAGCAGTCCGGACAGCTATAATTCACCCCTCCACTTT
CASSPDSYNSPLHF
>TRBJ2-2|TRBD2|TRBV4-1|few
TGCGCCAGCAGCCTTGGGACTAGCGGAACAATCACCGGGGAGCTGTTTTTT
CASSLGTSGTITGELFF
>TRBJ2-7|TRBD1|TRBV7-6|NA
TGTGCCAGCAGCCTCCGGACAGGGGGTTTCTCCTACGAGCAGTACTTC
CASSLRTGGFSYEQYF
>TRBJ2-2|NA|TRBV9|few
TGTGCCAGCAGCACGCTTCAGGGCTCCGGGGAGCTGTTTTTT
CASSTLQGSGELFF
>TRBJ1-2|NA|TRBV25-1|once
TGTGCCAGCAGTGAACTAGGGCAGCTCTATGGCTACACCTTC
CASSELGQLYGYTF
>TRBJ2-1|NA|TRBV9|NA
TGTGCCAGCAGCGCCAGGGATGAGCAGTTCTTC
CASSARDEQFF
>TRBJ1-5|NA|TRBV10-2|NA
TGCGCCAGCAGTTCCCAGGAGAATCAGCCCCAGCATTTT
CASSSQENQPQHF
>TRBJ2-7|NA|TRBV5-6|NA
TGTGCCAGCAGCTTGGGACGAGGGGGGAGTATTGGCTACGAGCAGTACTTC
CASSLGRGGSIGYEQYF
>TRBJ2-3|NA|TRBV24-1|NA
TGTGCCACCAGCTTAGGTTACCACAGCACAGATACGCAGTATTTT
CATSLGYHSTDTQYF
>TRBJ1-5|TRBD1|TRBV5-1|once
TGCGCCAGCAGCTCCGGCCCGACAGGGGAGAATCAGCCCCAGCATTTT
CASSSGPTGENQPQHF
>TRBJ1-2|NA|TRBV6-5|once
TGTGCCAGCAGTTACGTTCAGGGGCGATGGGGCTACACCTTC
CASSYVQGRWGYTF
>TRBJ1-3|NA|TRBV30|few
TGTGCCTGGAGTGTGGACATATCTTCTGGAAACACCATATATTTT
CAWSVDISSGNTIYF
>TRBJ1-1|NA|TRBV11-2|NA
TGTGCCAGCAGCCTTCTGGGGGGAGGCGAGAACACTGAAGCTTTCTTT
CASSLLGGGENTEAFF
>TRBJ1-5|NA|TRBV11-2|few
TGTGCCAGCAGCTCGATGCGGGGGGGAGTAGGTCAGCCCCAGCATTTT
CASSSMRGGVGQPQHF
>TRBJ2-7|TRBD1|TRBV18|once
TGTGCCAGCTCACCCCTTGGGACAGGGGTCCACGAGCAGTACTTC
CASSPLGTGVHEQYF
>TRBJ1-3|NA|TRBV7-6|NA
TGTGCCAGCAGCTTGGAGCAGCGGACCCACTCTGGAAACACCATATATTTT
CASSLEQRTHSGNTIYF
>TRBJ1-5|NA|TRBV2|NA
TGTGCCAGCAGTGAATATTCGTTCCCGGGGGCGCAGAGCAATCAGCCCCAGCATTTT
CASSEYSFPGAQSNQPQHF
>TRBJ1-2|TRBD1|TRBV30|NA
TGTGCCTGGACCAAGACAGGGTATGGCTACACCTTC
CAWTKTGYGYTF